These 18 T cell receptor beta chains came from one sample sequenced in a study of monozygotic twins with inflammatory bowel disease. One entry per CDR3 protein, without DNA, is what TCRdb gives after re-calling the 5' RACE reads. The sample has a few hundred thousand distinct CDR3 sequences. Material for sequencing was blood. These receptors came from a human donor with ulcerative colitis or Crohn's disease, or a healthy co-twin of an affected twin (not recorded which).

The gene calls are TRBV12-3 or TRBV12-4 and TRBJ2-1; the TCRdb D gene call, TRBD2, has no DNA to confirm it. The CDR3 is 17 amino acids. CDR3 region: CASSLARGLATQNEQFF.

The chain has TRBV5-6 and TRBJ1-2; TCRdb names TRBD1, which stays unverified in the absence of DNA. Looked up from germline, CDR1 is SGHDT and CDR2 is YYEEEE. This CDR3 has 16 residues. The CDR3 here is CASSPGRRGQNYGYTF.

The chain has TRBV3-1 and TRBJ2-7; there is no DNA to check the TCRdb D call of TRBD2. The germline CDR1 and CDR2 sequences are LGHDT and YNNKEL (reference sequence). The CDR3 loop spans 16 amino acids. CDR3 region: CASSQDPRASSYEQYF.

The rearrangement uses TRBV19 and TRBJ2-5; the D call from TCRdb, TRBD2, cannot be confirmed without DNA. CDR3 length: 18 amino acids. The germline V gene encodes CDR1 LNHDA and CDR2 SQIVND (reference sequence). The CDR3 spells CASSQPFSGTSGRETQYF.

The chain uses TRBV6-1 and TRBJ2-7; TCRdb selects TRBD1, and the lack of DNA leaves this call unchecked. CDR3 length: 12 amino acids. CDR1 MNHNS and CDR2 SASEGT come from the germline V gene. CDR3: CASRSGGYEQYF.

The chain carries TRBV20-1 and TRBJ2-3; there is no DNA to check the TCRdb D call of TRBD1. The CDR3 contains 13 residues. Germline CDR1 DFQATT, CDR2 SNEGSKA (reference sequence). CDR3 residues: CSARAGDTDTQYF.

The V and J genes are TRBV6-5 and TRBJ2-1; without DNA, the TCRdb call of TRBD2 cannot be checked. Germline V gene lookup returns CDR1 MNHEY and CDR2 SVGAGI. The CDR3 is 15 residues long. The chain's CDR3 is CASSYTGNSTNEQFF.

The gene calls are TRBV19 and TRBJ2-6; TCRdb gives TRBD1 as the D gene, but with no DNA this cannot be confirmed. The CDR3 totals 15 residues. Germline-derived CDR1 and CDR2 are LNHDA and SQIVND (reference sequence). The CDR3 region is CASSDSGAGANVLTF.

The CDR3 sequence: CASSFTPSNTEAFF. The chain carries TRBV12-3 or TRBV12-4 and TRBJ1-1. The CDR3 is 14 amino acids.

The chain uses TRBV30 and TRBJ1-4. Germline V gene data show CDR1 as GTSNPN and CDR2 as SVGIG (reference sequence). The CDR3 is 14 amino acids. CDR3 sequence: CAGTSTATNEKLFF.

This chain joins TRBV12-5 and TRBJ1-1; the TRBD1 assignment by TCRdb is unverifiable without DNA. Per the germline V gene, CDR1 is LGHNT and CDR2 is FRNRAP. CDR3 length: 15 amino acids. Here the CDR3 reads CASGLETGLDGEAFF. The variable domain in full, completed from reference TRBV12-5 and TRBJ1-1, reads DARVTQTPRHKVTEMGQEVTMRCQPILGHNTVFWYRQTMMQGLELLAYFRNRAPLDDSGMPKDRFSAEMPDATLATLKIQPSEPRDSAVYFCASGLETGLDGEAFFGQGTRLTVV.

V usage is TRBV6-1 and J usage is TRBJ2-3. This CDR3 contains 12 residues. CDR1 MNHNS and CDR2 SASEGT come from the germline V gene. CDR3 amino acids: CATKILTDTQYF.

V and J are TRBV28 and TRBJ2-7; TCRdb gives TRBD2 as the D gene, but with no DNA this cannot be confirmed. The CDR3 totals 15 residues. CDR1 MDHEN and CDR2 SYDVKM come from the germline V gene. The CDR3 spells CASSSLTVLAGTQYF.

This chain links TRBV29-1 with TRBJ2-7. Germline CDR1 SQVTM, CDR2 ANQGSEA. This CDR3 comprises 12 residues. The CDR3: CSVESGSHEQYF.

The rearrangement uses TRBV3-1 and TRBJ2-5; no DNA is available, so the TRBD1 call from TCRdb remains unchecked. Germline V gene data show CDR1 as LGHDT and CDR2 as YNNKEL (reference sequence). CDR3 size: 15 residues. CDR3 residues: CASSQDTDTEETQYF.

J is TRBJ1-2 and V is TRBV7-9; TCRdb gives TRBD1 as the D gene, but with no DNA this cannot be confirmed. Germline CDR1 and CDR2: SEHNR and FQNEAQ (reference sequence). The length of the CDR3 is 17 residues. CDR3 protein: CASSFKWDRLQNYGYTF.

The genes are TRBV28 and TRBJ1-5. The CDR3 consists of 11 residues. Germline V CDR1 and CDR2: MDHEN, SYDVKM. CDR3 amino acids: CASGSSQPQHF.

The chain has TRBV7-2 and TRBJ2-3; the D call from TCRdb, TRBD2, cannot be confirmed without DNA. Germline V CDR1 and CDR2: SGHTA, FQGNSA. The CDR3 sequence is 16 residues long. CDR3 protein: CASSYLAGGLTDTQYF.